This TCR beta chain was retrieved from a study of T cells in Graves' hyperthyroidism and ophthalmopathy (dated by TCRdb to about 2019). Regarding the research as a whole: Peripheral blood was sampled at the time of initial diagnosis, prior to any treatment. The approximately 90 discovery patients were randomly split 7:3 into training and test sets. In addition, the study compared T-cell repertoires in thyroid tissue and in blood from about 6 Graves' hyperthyroidism patients. TCR V-J signatures able to tell the groups apart were searched for in a discovery cohort of more than 90 patients, of whom approximately 40 had Graves' ophthalmopathy and about 60 had stable Graves' hyperthyroidism. Following sampling, methimazole starting at 30 mg daily was given to hyperthyroidism patients, and high-dose intravenous methylprednisolone was given to ophthalmopathy patients. According to the paper, TCR Vbeta CDR3 sequencing was carried out on some 130 peripheral blood samples, which came from more than 40 ophthalmopathy, about 75 hyperthyroidism and some 17 progressor patients. An independent validation cohort of under 20 hyperthyroidism patients and 17 patients who later progressed to ophthalmopathy tested prospective prediction of ophthalmopathy. Overall study results and their limits: Most expanded thyroid clonotypes (frequency above 0.001) were also detected in blood, suggesting blood repertoires may reflect thyroid immune responses. No statistical method was used to set the sample size in advance, and investigators knew the group allocation. During validation, the model predicted progression to ophthalmopathy a median of approximately 6 months ahead of onset, with almost 71% sensitivity and 72.22% specificity. In cross-validation, a model built on a 13 V-J signature told ophthalmopathy apart from stable hyperthyroidism with under 90% sensitivity and approximately 81% specificity, and in testing the same model reached 80%/75%.

This clonotype came up many times. The antigen this receptor binds is unknown. Base qualities are not recorded, but no much larger clone differs from it by a single base. The TCR beta CDR3 regions were amplified from the RNA transcripts. A first-round RT-PCR of the TCR CDR3 used the HTBI primer set with the Qiagen OneStep RT-PCR kit. The libraries were constructed in a second round of multiplex PCR and then size-selected and purified. Sequencing of the libraries was done on an Illumina HiSeq2000 using paired-end 100 bp reads. The authors' pipeline ran thus. Raw data were processed with SOAPnuke, discarding reads with adapters, uncalled bases, mean Phred below 15, or no exact constant-primer or identifier match. High-quality paired reads were merged with COPE v1.2.5, and unique nucleotide sequences were defined as clonotypes. Clonotypes were aligned to IMGT TRBV, TRBD and TRBJ reference segments using MiTCR v1.1. Only V-J combinations with frequency above 0.0001, covering 99% to 99.2% of repertoires, were analysed. The TCS score was defined as F50 (clonal expansion) divided by E x V (chaos), with BLOSUM62-based TCRdist calculated between CDR3 peptides within each V-J. Welch's t-statistics and random forest reduced approximately 520 V-J features to roughly 13, which were used in a naive Bayes classifier (R e1071). Clones were called with MiXCR by TCRdb after fastp trimmed the public reads at Q25, and only in-frame beta chains were retained. Each CDR3 protein appears once, grouped with its most common genes and DNA. V and J calls and clone size were set by TCRdb, not the authors. This sample comprises some 530,000 distinct CDR3 sequences, under 25% of them detected only once. 49% of the sample lies in the top ten.

Ophthalmopathy patients had moderately to severely active disease, Clinical Activity Score of at least 3, NOSPECS grade of at least 4, and duration under 3 months. The study excluded patients with uncontrolled infections, other autoimmune diseases, pregnancy or lactation. Diagnoses were established on the basis of clinical symptoms, serum thyroxine and TRAb, thyroid ultrasound, and orbital computed tomography. PBMCs were separated from roughly 10 ml of fresh peripheral blood using Ficoll-Paque density gradient centrifugation. Trizol reagent was used to extract total RNA, and RNA quality was then checked on an Agilent 2100 Bioanalyzer. The CDR3 runs 14 amino acids, cysteine and phenylalanine included. Of all the DNA, just the CDR3 is kept, 42 bases in frame from base 1. The germline ends are 12 bases apart after V is trimmed by 7 bases and J by 2 bases. For CDR1 and CDR2, the germline V gene lists SNHLY and FYNNEI.

Material for sequencing was blood. The sequence was obtained from a woman in her seventies with Graves' ophthalmopathy. The rearranged segments are TRBV2 and TRBJ2-1, with TRBD1 tentatively as D gene (6 bases match). The nucleotide sequence is given as TGTGCCAGCAAAAGGGGGAGCGCCTACAATGAGCAGTTCTTC. It encodes CASKRGSAYNEQFF.